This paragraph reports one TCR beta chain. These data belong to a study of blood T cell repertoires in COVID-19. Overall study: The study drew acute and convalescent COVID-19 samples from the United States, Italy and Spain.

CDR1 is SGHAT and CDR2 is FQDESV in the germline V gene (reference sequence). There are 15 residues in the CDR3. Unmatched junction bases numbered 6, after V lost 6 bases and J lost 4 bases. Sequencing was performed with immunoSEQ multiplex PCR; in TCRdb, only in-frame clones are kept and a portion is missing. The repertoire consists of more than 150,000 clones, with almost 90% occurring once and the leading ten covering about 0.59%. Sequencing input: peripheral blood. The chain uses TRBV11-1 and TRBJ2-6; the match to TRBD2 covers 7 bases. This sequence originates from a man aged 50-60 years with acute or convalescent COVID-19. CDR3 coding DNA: TGTGCCAGCAGTTTGGGGGGGACCGGGGCCAACGTCCTGACTTTC. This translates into CASSLGGTGANVLTF.